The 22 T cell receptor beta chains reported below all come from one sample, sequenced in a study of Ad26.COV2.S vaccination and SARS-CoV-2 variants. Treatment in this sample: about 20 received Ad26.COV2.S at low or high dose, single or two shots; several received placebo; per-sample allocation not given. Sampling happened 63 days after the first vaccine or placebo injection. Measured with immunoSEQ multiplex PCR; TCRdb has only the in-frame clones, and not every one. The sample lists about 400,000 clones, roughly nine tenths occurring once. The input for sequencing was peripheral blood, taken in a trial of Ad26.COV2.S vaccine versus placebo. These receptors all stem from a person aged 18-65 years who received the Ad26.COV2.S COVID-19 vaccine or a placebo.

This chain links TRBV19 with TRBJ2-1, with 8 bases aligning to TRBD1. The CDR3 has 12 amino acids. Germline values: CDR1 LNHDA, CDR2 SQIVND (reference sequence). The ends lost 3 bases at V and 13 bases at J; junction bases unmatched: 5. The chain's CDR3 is CASSIGAGGQFF. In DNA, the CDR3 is TGTGCCAGTAGTATCGGGGCAGGGGGCCAGTTCTTC. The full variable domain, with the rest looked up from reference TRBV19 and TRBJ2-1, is DGGITQSPKYLFRKEGQNVTLSCEQNLNHDAMYWYRQDPGQGLRLIYYSQIVNDFQKGDIAEGYSVSREKKESFPLTVTSAQKNPTAFYLCASSIGAGGQFFGPGTRLTVL.

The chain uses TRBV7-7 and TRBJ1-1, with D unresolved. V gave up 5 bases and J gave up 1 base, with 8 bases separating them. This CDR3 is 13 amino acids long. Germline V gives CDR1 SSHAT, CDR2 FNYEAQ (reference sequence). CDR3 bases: TGTGCCAGCAGCATCGACGGGAACACTGAAGCTTTCTTT. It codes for CASSIDGNTEAFF.

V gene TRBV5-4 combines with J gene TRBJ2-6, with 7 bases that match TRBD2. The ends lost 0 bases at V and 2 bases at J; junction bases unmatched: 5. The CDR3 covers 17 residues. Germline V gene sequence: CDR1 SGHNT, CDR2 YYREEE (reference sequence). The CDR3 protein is CASSLAPGRAGANVLTF. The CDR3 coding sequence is TGTGCCAGCAGCTTGGCCCCAGGGAGGGCTGGGGCCAACGTCCTGACTTTC.

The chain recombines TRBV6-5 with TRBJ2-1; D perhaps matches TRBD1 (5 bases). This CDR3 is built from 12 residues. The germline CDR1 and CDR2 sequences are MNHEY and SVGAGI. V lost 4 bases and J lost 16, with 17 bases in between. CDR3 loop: CASSSGPQGRFF. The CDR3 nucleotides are TGTGCCAGCAGTTCCGGGCCGCAGGGTAGATTCTTC.

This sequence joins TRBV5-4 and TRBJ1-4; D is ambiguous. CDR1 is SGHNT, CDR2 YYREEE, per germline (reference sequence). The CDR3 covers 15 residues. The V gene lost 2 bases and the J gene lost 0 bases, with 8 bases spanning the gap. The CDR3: CASSLEGPTNEKLFF. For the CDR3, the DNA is TGTGCCAGCAGCTTAGAGGGTCCAACTAATGAAAAACTGTTTTTT.

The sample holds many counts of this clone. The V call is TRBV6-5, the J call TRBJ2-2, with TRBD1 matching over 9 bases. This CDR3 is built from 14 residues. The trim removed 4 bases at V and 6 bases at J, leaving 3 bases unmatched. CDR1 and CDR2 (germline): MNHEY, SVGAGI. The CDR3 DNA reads TGTGCCAGCAGTTGGGACAGGGTCGCCGGGGAGCTGTTTTTT. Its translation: CASSWDRVAGELFF.

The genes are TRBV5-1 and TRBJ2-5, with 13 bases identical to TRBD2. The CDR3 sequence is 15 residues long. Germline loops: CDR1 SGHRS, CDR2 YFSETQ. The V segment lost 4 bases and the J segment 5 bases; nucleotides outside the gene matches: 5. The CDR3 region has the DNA TGCGCCAGCAGCCTTGGACTAGCGGGGGTGGAGACCCAGTACTTC. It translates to CASSLGLAGVETQYF.

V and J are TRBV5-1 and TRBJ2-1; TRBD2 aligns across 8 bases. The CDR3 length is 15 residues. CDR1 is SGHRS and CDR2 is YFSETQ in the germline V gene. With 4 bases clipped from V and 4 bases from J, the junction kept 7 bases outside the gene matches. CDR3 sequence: CASSPNERGYNEQFF. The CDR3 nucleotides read TGCGCCAGCAGCCCGAATGAGCGGGGGTACAATGAGCAGTTCTTC.

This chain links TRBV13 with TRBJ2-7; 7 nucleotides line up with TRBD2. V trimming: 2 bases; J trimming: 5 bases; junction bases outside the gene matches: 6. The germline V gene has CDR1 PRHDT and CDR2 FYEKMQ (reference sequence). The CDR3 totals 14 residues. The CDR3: CASSLLTRGNEQYF. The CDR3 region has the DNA TGTGCCAGCAGCTTACTGACGCGGGGGAACGAGCAGTACTTC. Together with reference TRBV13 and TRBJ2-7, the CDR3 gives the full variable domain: AAGVIQSPRHLIKEKRETATLKCYPIPRHDTVYWYQQGPGQDPQFLISFYEKMQSDKGSIPDRFSAQQFSDYHSELNMSSLELGDSALYFCASSLLTRGNEQYFGPGTRLTVT.

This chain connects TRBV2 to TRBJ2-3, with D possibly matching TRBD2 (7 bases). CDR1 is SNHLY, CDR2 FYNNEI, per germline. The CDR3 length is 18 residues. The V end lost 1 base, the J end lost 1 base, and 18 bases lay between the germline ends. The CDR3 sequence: CASSEELGGGLGTDTQYF. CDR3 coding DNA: TGTGCCAGCAGTGAAGAGCTTGGCGGGGGCCTTGGCACAGATACGCAGTATTTT.

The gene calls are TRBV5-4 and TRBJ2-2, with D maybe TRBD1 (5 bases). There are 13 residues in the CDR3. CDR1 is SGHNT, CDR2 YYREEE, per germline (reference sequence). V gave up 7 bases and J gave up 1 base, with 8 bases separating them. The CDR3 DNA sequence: TGTGCCAGCTCAGGACAGAACACCGGGGAGCTGTTTTTT. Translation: CASSGQNTGELFF. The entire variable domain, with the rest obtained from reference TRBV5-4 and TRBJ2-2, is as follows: ETGVTQSPTHLIKTRGQQVTLRCSSQSGHNTVSWYQQALGQGPQFIFQYYREEENGRGNFPPRFSGLQFPNYSSELNVNALELDDSALYLCASSGQNTGELFFGEGSRLTVL.

CDR3 in amino acids: CASSLGRGEGETQYF. The CDR3 nucleotides read TGCGCCAGCAGCTTGGGCAGGGGGGAAGGAGAGACCCAGTACTTC. The V call is TRBV5-1, the J call TRBJ2-5, with D maybe TRBD1 (7 bases). The V gene's germline CDR1 is SGHRS and CDR2 YFSETQ. CDR3 size: 15 residues. V was clipped by 0 bases and J by 4 bases, with 13 bases between them.

The CDR3 DNA follows: TGTGCCAGCAGTTACGGCGGGCAAGGGGGGAACACTGAAGCTTTCTTT. This translates into CASSYGGQGGNTEAFF. The chain employs TRBV6-5 and TRBJ1-1, with D perhaps TRBD1 (6 bases). The CDR3 runs to 16 residues. Germline V gives CDR1 MNHEY, CDR2 SVGAGI. V was trimmed by 2 bases and J by 1 base, leaving 14 bases between them.

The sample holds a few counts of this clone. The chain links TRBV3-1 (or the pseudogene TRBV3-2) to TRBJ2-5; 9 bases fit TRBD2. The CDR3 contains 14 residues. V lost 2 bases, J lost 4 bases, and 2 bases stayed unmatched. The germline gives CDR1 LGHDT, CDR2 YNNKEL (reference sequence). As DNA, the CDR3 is TGTGCCAGCAGCCAACGGACTAGCGTAGAGACCCAGTACTTC. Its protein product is CASSQRTSVETQYF.

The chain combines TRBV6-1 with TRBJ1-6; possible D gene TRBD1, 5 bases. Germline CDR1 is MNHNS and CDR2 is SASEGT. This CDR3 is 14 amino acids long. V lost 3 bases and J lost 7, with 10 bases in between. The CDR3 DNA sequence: TGTGCCAGCAGTGAGCAGGGACGGAATTCACCCCTCCACTTT. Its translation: CASSEQGRNSPLHF.

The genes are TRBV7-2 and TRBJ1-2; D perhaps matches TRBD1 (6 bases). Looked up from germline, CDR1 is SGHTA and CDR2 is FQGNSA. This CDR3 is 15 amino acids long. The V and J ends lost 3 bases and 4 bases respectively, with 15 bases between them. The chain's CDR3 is CASSFTGIPLYGYTF. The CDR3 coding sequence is TGTGCCAGCAGCTTTACAGGGATCCCCCTCTATGGCTACACCTTC.

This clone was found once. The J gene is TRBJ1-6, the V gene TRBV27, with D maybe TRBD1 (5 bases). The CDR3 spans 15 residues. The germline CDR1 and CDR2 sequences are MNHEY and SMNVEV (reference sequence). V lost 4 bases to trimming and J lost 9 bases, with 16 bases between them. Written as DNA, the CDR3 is TGTGCCAGCAGTTCAATACCGACAGTCCCTTCACCCCTCCACTTT. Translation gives CASSSIPTVPSPLHF.

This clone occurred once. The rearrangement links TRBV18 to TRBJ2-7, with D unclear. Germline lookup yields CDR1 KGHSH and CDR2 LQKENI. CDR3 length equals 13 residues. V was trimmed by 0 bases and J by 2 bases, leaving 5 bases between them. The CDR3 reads CASSPPFPYEQYF. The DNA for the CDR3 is TGTGCCAGCTCACCACCGTTCCCCTACGAGCAGTACTTC.

CDR3 nucleotides: TGTGCCAGTAGTATTCCAACGGGACTAAACTATGGCTACACCTTC. It specifies CASSIPTGLNYGYTF. V usage is TRBV19 and J usage is TRBJ1-2, with D tentatively TRBD1 (5 bases). The CDR3 consists of 15 residues. CDR1 is LNHDA, CDR2 SQIVND, per germline (reference sequence). The V end was cut by 3 bases, the J end by 2 bases, with 13 bases between. The whole variable domain, remainder taken from reference TRBV19 and TRBJ1-2, is DGGITQSPKYLFRKEGQNVTLSCEQNLNHDAMYWYRQDPGQGLRLIYYSQIVNDFQKGDIAEGYSVSREKKESFPLTVTSAQKNPTAFYLCASSIPTGLNYGYTFGSGTRLTVV.

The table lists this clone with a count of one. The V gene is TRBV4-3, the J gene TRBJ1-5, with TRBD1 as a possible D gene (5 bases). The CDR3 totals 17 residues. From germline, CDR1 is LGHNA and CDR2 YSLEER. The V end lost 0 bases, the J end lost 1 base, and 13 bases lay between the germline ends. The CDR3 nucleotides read TGCGCCAGCAGCCAAGAGGCGGGGCGCCGGAGCAATCAGCCCCAGCATTTT. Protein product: CASSQEAGRRSNQPQHF.

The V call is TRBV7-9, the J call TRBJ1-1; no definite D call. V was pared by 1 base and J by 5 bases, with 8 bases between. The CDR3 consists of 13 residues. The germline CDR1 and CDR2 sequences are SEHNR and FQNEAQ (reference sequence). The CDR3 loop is CASSLEFSTEAFF. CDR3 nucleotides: TGTGCCAGCAGCTTAGAGTTCTCTACTGAAGCTTTCTTT. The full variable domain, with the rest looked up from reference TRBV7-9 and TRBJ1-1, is DTGVSQNPRHKITKRGQNVTFRCDPISEHNRLYWYRQTLGQGPEFLTYFQNEAQLEKSRLLSDRFSAERPKGSFSTLEIQRTEQGDSAMYLCASSLEFSTEAFFGQGTRLTVV.

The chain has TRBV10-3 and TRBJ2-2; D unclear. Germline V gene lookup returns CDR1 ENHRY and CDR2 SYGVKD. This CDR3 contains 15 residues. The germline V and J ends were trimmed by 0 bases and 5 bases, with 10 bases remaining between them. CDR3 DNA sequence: TGTGCCATCAGTGAGTCAAGGGTCGGGACCGGGGAGCTGTTTTTT. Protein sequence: CAISESRVGTGELFF.